One sample yielded the 18 T cell receptor beta chains listed below, sequenced in a study of T-cell reconstitution after alpha-beta-depleted transplantation in children. For TCRbeta, the library was prepared with unique molecular identifiers. TCRdb reprocessed the PCR reads with MiXCR, giving one entry per CDR3 protein. Of around 200,000 distinct CDR3 sequences detected, roughly 6.8% appear once; the ten largest clones hold 3% to 3.5%. The sample here was PBMCs from the stem cell graft donor, taken from the stem cell graft. These receptors originate from a human donor who donated a stem cell graft to a child with Wiskott-Aldrich syndrome.

This clonotype occurred many times. The rearrangement links TRBV24-1 to TRBJ2-3; TRBD2 matches at 7 bases. Germline CDR1 and CDR2: KGHDR and SFDVKD. The J segment lost 0 bases and the V segment lost 0 bases, leaving 2 bases of the junction unmatched. This CDR3 has 16 residues. This CDR3 is CATSDLVSGSTDTQYF. The CDR3 nucleotides are TGTGCCACCAGTGATTTGGTTAGCGGGAGCACAGATACGCAGTATTTT.

This clonotype was counted many times. The chain is built from TRBV5-1 and TRBJ2-1; D is perhaps TRBD2 (5 bases). V gave up 0 bases and J gave up 8 bases, with 12 bases separating them. Per the germline V gene, CDR1 is SGHRS and CDR2 is YFSETQ. The CDR3 is made up of 14 amino acids. The CDR3 DNA sequence: TGCGCCAGCAGCTTGGAGACGGGGATGCATGAGCAGTTCTTC. This gives the protein CASSLETGMHEQFF.

A remark on this clonotype: A much more abundant neighbour one base away suggests this may be a read error. The gene calls are TRBV12-3 or TRBV12-4 and TRBJ2-3; 9 bases align to TRBD2. The CDR3 is 16 residues long. The CDR3 sequence is CACRGSGGGYTDTQYF. The CDR3 region has the DNA TGTGCCTGCAGAGGTAGCGGGGGAGGGTACACAGATACGCAGTATTTT.

This clonotype occurred many times. The chain couples TRBV9 to TRBJ2-5, with 7 bases lining up with TRBD1. Germline assignment: CDR1 SGDLS and CDR2 YYNGEE. The CDR3 spans 14 residues. Germline trimming cut 0 bases from V and 13 bases from J; bases unmatched to any gene: 12. The DNA for the CDR3 is TGTGCCAGCAGCGTAGGGAACGACAGGGCTGCAAGGTACTTC. Translating gives CASSVGNDRAARYF.

This clonotype came up many times. The rearrangement uses TRBV20-1 and TRBJ2-3; 10 bases are a match to TRBD1. The V gene end was trimmed by 1 base and the J gene end by 4 bases; junction bases not matched to a gene: 5. The CDR3 covers 15 residues. In germline, CDR1 is DFQATT, CDR2 SNEGSKA (reference sequence). The CDR3, as DNA: TGCAGTGCTAGAGGGGACAGGGGAGTCGCAGATACGCAGTATTTT. Translating it yields CSARGDRGVADTQYF.

The chain is built from TRBV12-3 or TRBV12-4 and TRBJ2-3, with D unresolved. Between the trimmed V and J ends, which lost 1 base and 2 bases, there was a span of 16 bases. The CDR3 runs 17 residues. Written as DNA, the CDR3 is TGTGCCAGCAGTTTAGGATCCACGACAACAAACACAGATACGCAGTATTTT. Protein product: CASSLGSTTTNTDTQYF.

This clonotype was picked up many times. The chain is built from TRBV6-5 and TRBJ2-7; TRBD1 aligns across 7 bases. The CDR3 contains 13 residues. V lost 5 bases and J lost 5; bases outside the gene matches: 6. The germline gives CDR1 MNHEY, CDR2 SVGAGI. This CDR3 reads CASSLRQGNEQYF. Written as DNA, the CDR3 is TGTGCCAGCAGTCTAAGACAGGGTAACGAGCAGTACTTC.

The chain is built from TRBV11-2 and TRBJ2-3, with D maybe TRBD2 (7 bases). The V end was cut by 2 bases, the J end by 2 bases, with 14 bases between. The CDR3 consists of 16 residues. Germline V CDR1 and CDR2: SGHAT, FQNNGV. CDR3 nucleotide sequence: TGTGCCAGCAGCTTATGGGGCGGGGGACACACAGATACGCAGTATTTT. Its translation is CASSLWGGGHTDTQYF.

This clonotype was recorded many times. This sequence joins TRBV10-2 and TRBJ2-1; 12 bases fit TRBD2. This CDR3 spans 17 amino acids. Germline-derived CDR1 and CDR2 are WSHSY and SAAADI. Trimming removed 5 bases from V and 6 bases from J; junction bases left unmatched: 11. In nucleotides, the CDR3 is TGCGCCAGCAGTACTAGCGGGGGGCCTTTGTCGGTCAATGAGCAGTTCTTC. Protein sequence: CASSTSGGPLSVNEQFF.

This clonotype showed up many times. The J gene is TRBJ1-4, the V gene TRBV5-1; TRBD1 is a possible D gene (5 bases). The V end was cut by 4 bases, the J end by 6 bases, with 16 bases between. This CDR3 is built from 15 residues. Germline-derived CDR1 and CDR2 are SGHRS and YFSETQ. The CDR3 protein is CASSRGGGVDEKLFF. The DNA of the CDR3 is TGCGCCAGCAGCCGCGGTGGGGGAGTGGATGAAAAACTGTTTTTT.

V gene TRBV19 combines with J gene TRBJ1-1; D remains unclear. V was pared by 6 bases and J by 1 base, with 12 bases between. The length of the CDR3 is 14 residues. Germline values: CDR1 LNHDA, CDR2 SQIVND (reference sequence). CDR3 bases: TGTGCCAGTAGCGGAGTCTCGAGGAACACTGAAGCTTTCTTT. This codes for CASSGVSRNTEAFF.

Only a few counts were recorded for this clonotype. This sequence joins TRBV28 and TRBJ2-7; D not certain. The CDR3 runs to 14 residues. Germline CDR1 MDHEN, CDR2 SYDVKM. The V and J ends lost 6 bases and 0 bases respectively, with 12 bases between them. CDR3 sequence (DNA): TGTGCCAGCAGCTCCCCTGGCAGCTCCTACGAGCAGTACTTC. It codes for CASSSPGSSYEQYF.

This clonotype has just a few counts. The genes are TRBV7-2 and TRBJ1-1, with D maybe TRBD1 (5 bases). Trimming took off 6 bases at V and 5 bases at J, with 25 bases between the two ends. The germline gives CDR1 SGHTA, CDR2 FQGNSA. The CDR3 totals 17 residues. CDR3 amino acids: CASSRLAGRGSLTEAFF. As DNA, the CDR3 is TGTGCCAGCAGTCGTCTCGCGGGGCGAGGGAGTTTGACTGAAGCTTTCTTT.

This clonotype was seen at least ten times. The genes are TRBV29-1 and TRBJ2-7; a possible D gene is TRBD2 (5 bases). V shed 6 bases and J shed 6 bases, with 21 bases lying between them. The CDR3 length is 14 residues. Germline V gene sequence: CDR1 SQVTM, CDR2 ANQGSEA. The CDR3 region has the DNA TGCAGCGTCACGAAACCGGCCGGGAAGCCCGAGCAGTACTTC. The encoded protein is CSVTKPAGKPEQYF.

This clonotype has ten or more counts. The gene calls are TRBV7-2 and TRBJ2-5; no firm D call. Germline values: CDR1 SGHTA, CDR2 FQGNSA. Trimming removed 2 bases at V and 2 bases at J, with 6 bases between. The CDR3 is made up of 13 amino acids. The CDR3 DNA is TGTGCCAGCAGCTTATTGGTACAAGAGACCCAGTACTTC. It codes for CASSLLVQETQYF.

This clonotype showed up many times. The rearrangement uses TRBV7-8 and TRBJ2-1; TRBD2 matches at 8 bases. CDR3 length: 13 amino acids. Trimming at V came to 5 bases and at J to 13 bases, leaving 10 bases not matched to a gene. From germline, CDR1 is SGHVS and CDR2 FQNEAQ. DNA of the CDR3: TGTGCCAGCAGCCGATATAGCGGGACGAGCCAGTTCTTC. Amino acid sequence: CASSRYSGTSQFF.

A note on this clonotype: This may arise from a read error, as a much more abundant clone is one base away. This chain uses TRBV9 with TRBJ2-5, with D possibly being TRBD2 (6 bases). The CDR3 contains 17 residues. Per the germline V gene, CDR1 is SGDLS and CDR2 is YYNGEE. Trimming pared 2 bases from V and 4 bases from J, leaving 21 bases between. CDR3 in amino acids: CASSVSSGGRTSETQYF. The CDR3 DNA sequence: TGTGCCAGCAGCGTCAGTAGTGGTGGGAGGACCTCAGAGACCCAGTACTTC.

This clonotype was detected many times. The rearrangement links TRBV5-1 to TRBJ1-1; D is perhaps TRBD1 (5 bases). The V end lost 0 bases, the J end lost 4 bases, and 13 bases lay between the germline ends. Germline lookup yields CDR1 SGHRS and CDR2 YFSETQ. The CDR3 loop spans 15 amino acids. CDR3: CASSLELGGVTEAFF. In nucleotides, the CDR3 is TGCGCCAGCAGCTTGGAGTTGGGGGGTGTCACTGAAGCTTTCTTT.